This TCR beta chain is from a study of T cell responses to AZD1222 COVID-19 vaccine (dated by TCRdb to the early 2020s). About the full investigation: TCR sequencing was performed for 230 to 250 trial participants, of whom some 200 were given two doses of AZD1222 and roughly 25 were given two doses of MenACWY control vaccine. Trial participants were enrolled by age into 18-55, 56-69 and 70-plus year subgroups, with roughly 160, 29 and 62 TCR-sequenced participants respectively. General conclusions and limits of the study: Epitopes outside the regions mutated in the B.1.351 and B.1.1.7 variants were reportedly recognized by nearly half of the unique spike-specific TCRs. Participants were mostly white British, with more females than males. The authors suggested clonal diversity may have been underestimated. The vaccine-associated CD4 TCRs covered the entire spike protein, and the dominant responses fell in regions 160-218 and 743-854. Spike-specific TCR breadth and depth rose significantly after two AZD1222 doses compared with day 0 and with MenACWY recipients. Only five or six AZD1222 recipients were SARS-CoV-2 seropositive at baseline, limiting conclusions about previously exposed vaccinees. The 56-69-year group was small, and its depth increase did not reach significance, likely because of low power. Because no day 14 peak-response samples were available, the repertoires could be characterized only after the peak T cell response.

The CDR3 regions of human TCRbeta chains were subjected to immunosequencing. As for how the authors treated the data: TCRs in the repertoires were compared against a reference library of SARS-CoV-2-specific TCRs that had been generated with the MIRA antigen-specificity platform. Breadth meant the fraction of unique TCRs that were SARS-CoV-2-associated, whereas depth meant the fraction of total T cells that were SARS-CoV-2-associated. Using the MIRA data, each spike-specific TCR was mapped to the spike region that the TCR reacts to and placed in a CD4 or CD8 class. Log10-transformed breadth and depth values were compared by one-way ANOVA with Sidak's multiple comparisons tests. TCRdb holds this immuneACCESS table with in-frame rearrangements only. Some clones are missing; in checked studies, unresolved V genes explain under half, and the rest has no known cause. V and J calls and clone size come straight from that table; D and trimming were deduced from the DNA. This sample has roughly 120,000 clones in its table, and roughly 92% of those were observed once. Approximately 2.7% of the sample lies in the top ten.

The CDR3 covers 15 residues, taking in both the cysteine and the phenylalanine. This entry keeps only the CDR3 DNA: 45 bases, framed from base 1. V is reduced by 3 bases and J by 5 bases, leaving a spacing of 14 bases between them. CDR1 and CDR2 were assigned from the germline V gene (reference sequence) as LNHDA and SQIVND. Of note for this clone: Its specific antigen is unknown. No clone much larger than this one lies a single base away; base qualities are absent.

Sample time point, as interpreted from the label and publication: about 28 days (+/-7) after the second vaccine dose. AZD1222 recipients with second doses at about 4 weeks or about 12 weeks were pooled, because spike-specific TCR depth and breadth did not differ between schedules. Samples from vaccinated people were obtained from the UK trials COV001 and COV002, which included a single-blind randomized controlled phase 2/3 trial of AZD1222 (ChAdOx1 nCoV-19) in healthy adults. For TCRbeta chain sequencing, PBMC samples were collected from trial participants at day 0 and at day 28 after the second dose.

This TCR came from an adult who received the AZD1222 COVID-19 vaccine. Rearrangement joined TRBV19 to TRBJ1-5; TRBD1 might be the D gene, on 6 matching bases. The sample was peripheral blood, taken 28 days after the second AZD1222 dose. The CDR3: CASSMTDRTYQPQHF. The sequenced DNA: TGTGCCAGTAGTATGACGGACAGAACCTATCAGCCCCAGCATTTT.